The 32 T cell receptor beta chains below were found in one sample sequenced in a study of CD8+ T cells in alopecia areata. As for treatment: oral pan-JAK inhibitor, 5-10 mg twice daily. Extracted RNA was reverse transcribed into cDNA, the sequencing template. TCRdb's copy holds only in-frame clones and misses some; the assay was immunoSEQ multiplex PCR. Of 35,000 to 50,000 clones listed, roughly 92% are singletons. The specimen comprised CD8+ T cells sorted from blood, sampled at week 24, from a patient treated with tofacitinib. The receptor set was obtained from a human donor with alopecia areata.

CDR3 sequence (DNA): TGTGCCAGCAAACCCAGGGCCATGATCAATGAGCAGTTCTTC. This codes for CASKPRAMINEQFF. This chain links TRBV6-1 with TRBJ2-1; D possibly corresponds to TRBD1 (5 bases). CDR1 is MNHNS and CDR2 is SASEGT in the germline V gene. Trimming stripped 7 bases from V and 6 bases from J, with 16 bases between. The CDR3 covers 14 residues.

The chain is built from TRBV27 and TRBJ2-1; 7 bases match TRBD2. The V and J ends lost 5 bases and 4 bases, in that order; junction bases with no gene match: 5. This CDR3 has 14 amino acids. CDR1 MNHEY and CDR2 SMNVEV come from the germline V gene (reference sequence). CDR3 residues: CASSPTGGYNEQFF. In DNA form, the CDR3 reads TGTGCCAGCAGTCCCACGGGGGGTTACAATGAGCAGTTCTTC.

V is TRBV30 and J is TRBJ1-1; no definite D call. Per the germline V gene, CDR1 is GTSNPN and CDR2 is SVGIG (reference sequence). Trimming took off 3 bases at V and 4 bases at J, with 12 bases between the two ends. There are 13 residues in the CDR3. The CDR3 DNA reads as TGTGCCTGGAGCGTTGGGTGGAGCACTGAAGCTTTCTTT. It translates to CAWSVGWSTEAFF.

This chain joins TRBV29-1 and TRBJ2-1; tentative D call: TRBD2 (5 bases). Germline V gene data show CDR1 as SQVTM and CDR2 as ANQGSEA. V lost 1 base and J lost 10, with 14 bases in between. The CDR3 runs to 13 residues. The CDR3 DNA reads TGCAGCGTTGAAGCGCTCTCTGGCGGGGAGCAGTTCTTC. Its protein is CSVEALSGGEQFF.

This clone was found once. The CDR3 loop is CASSWGLSGNTEAFF. CDR3 sequence (DNA): TGTGCCAGCAGCTGGGGACTCTCCGGTAACACTGAAGCTTTCTTT. The chain employs TRBV5-6 and TRBJ1-1; maybe TRBD1 (5 bases). The CDR3 contains 15 residues. Trimming shortened V by 3 bases and J by 2 bases, and 14 bases separated the two germline ends. Germline CDR1 is SGHDT and CDR2 is YYEEEE. Complete variable domain (other parts from reference TRBV5-6 and TRBJ1-1): DAGVTQSPTHLIKTRGQQVTLRCSPKSGHDTVSWYQQALGQGPQFIFQYYEEEERQRGNFPDRFSGHQFPNYSSELNVNALLLGDSALYLCASSWGLSGNTEAFFGQGTRLTVV.

This chain uses TRBV30 with TRBJ2-2, with 8 bases matching TRBD2. V lost 2 bases, J lost 6 bases, and 5 bases stayed unmatched. The CDR3 contains 14 residues. Germline CDR1 is GTSNPN and CDR2 is SVGIG (reference sequence). For the CDR3, the DNA is TGTGCCTGGAGTTTTGTTAGCGGGGCCGGGGAGCTGTTTTTT. It encodes CAWSFVSGAGELFF.

The chain is built from TRBV28 and TRBJ2-7; TRBD1 matches at 7 bases. From germline, CDR1 is MDHEN and CDR2 SYDVKM. This CDR3 contains 13 residues. V lost 6 bases and J lost 6; bases outside the gene matches: 8. CDR3 sequence (DNA): TGTGCCAGCAGATCCAAGACAGGGTTCGAGCAGTACTTC. Protein sequence: CASRSKTGFEQYF.

The chain is built from TRBV28 and TRBJ2-1; 11 bases fit TRBD2. This CDR3 has 12 residues. Germline V CDR1 and CDR2: MDHEN, SYDVKM. DNA for the CDR3: TGTGCAAGCCTAGCGGGGGGCAATGAGCAGTTCTTC. As protein: CASLAGGNEQFF. Full variable domain (missing parts from reference TRBV28 and TRBJ2-1): DVKVTQSSRYLVKRTGEKVFLECVQDMDHENMFWYRQDPGLGLRLIYFSYDVKMKEKGDIPEGYSVSREKKERFSLILESASTNQTSMYLCASLAGGNEQFFGPGTRLTVL.

V usage is TRBV2 and J usage is TRBJ2-1, with 10 bases lining up with TRBD1. The CDR3 loop spans 14 amino acids. Trimming at V came to 3 bases and at J to 5 bases, leaving 1 base not matched to a gene. Germline V gives CDR1 SNHLY, CDR2 FYNNEI. CDR3 amino acids: CASSDGQGDNEQFF. CDR3 DNA sequence: TGTGCCAGCAGTGACGGACAGGGGGACAATGAGCAGTTCTTC.

The gene calls are TRBV4-3 and TRBJ2-7, with 11 bases identical to TRBD2. Germline V lookup: CDR1 LGHNA, CDR2 YSLEER. The CDR3 consists of 15 residues. J lost 2 bases, V lost 4 bases, and 4 bases had no gene match. CDR3 region: CASSPGTSGTYEQYF. CDR3 bases: TGCGCCAGCAGCCCGGGGACTAGCGGAACCTACGAGCAGTACTTC.

This chain links TRBV15 with TRBJ2-5; no definite D call. The V gene's germline CDR1 is LNHNV and CDR2 YYDKDF (reference sequence). Trimming shortened V by 0 bases and J by 1 base, and 9 bases separated the two germline ends. The CDR3 covers 15 residues. The CDR3 nucleotides read TGTGCCACCAGCAGAGATGGACGGATCCAAGAGACCCAGTACTTC. It translates to CATSRDGRIQETQYF.

The gene calls are TRBV7-9 and TRBJ2-7; TRBD1 agrees at 8 bases. The CDR3 sequence is 16 residues long. After removal of 3 bases from V and 1 base from J, the junction contained 8 bases not matched to a gene. Germline CDR1 is SEHNR and CDR2 is FQNEAQ (reference sequence). The CDR3: CASSFSIDRGSYEQYF. The CDR3, as DNA: TGTGCCAGCAGCTTCTCCATCGACAGGGGTTCCTACGAGCAGTACTTC.

The chain combines TRBV9 with TRBJ2-2; 11 positions agree with TRBD1. After removal of 4 bases from V and 4 bases from J, the junction contained 3 bases not matched to a gene. This CDR3 spans 15 amino acids. Germline CDR1 SGDLS, CDR2 YYNGEE. CDR3 sequence: CASSLGTGGTGELFF. CDR3 DNA: TGTGCCAGCAGCCTGGGGACAGGGGGCACCGGGGAGCTGTTTTTT.

This clone has a single count. The V and J genes are TRBV5-4 and TRBJ2-3, with 10 bases identical to TRBD2. Germline V lookup: CDR1 SGHNT, CDR2 YYREEE (reference sequence). The CDR3 has 20 amino acids. V shed 4 bases, J shed 3 bases, and the junction held 20 bases outside the gene matches. CDR3 sequence: CASSTDLAGDDSSGTDTQYF. DNA of the CDR3: TGTGCCAGCAGCACGGACCTAGCGGGGGATGATAGTTCAGGAACAGATACGCAGTATTTT.

The V and J genes are TRBV28 and TRBJ2-1; D unresolved. The CDR3 is made up of 14 amino acids. Looked up from germline, CDR1 is MDHEN and CDR2 is SYDVKM. Trimming shortened V by 2 bases and J by 3 bases, and 8 bases separated the two germline ends. The CDR3 nucleotides are TGTGCCAGCAGTTTACTGGCACTCTACAATGAGCAGTTCTTC. Residues: CASSLLALYNEQFF.

The chain uses TRBV10-2 and TRBJ2-5; the D gene is possibly TRBD1 (6 bases). V lost 5 bases to trimming and J lost 4 bases, with 14 bases between them. The CDR3 length is 14 residues. The V gene's germline CDR1 is WSHSY and CDR2 SAAADI. CDR3 sequence reads: CASSLQGFGETQYF. The CDR3 DNA reads as TGCGCCAGCAGTTTACAGGGTTTTGGAGAGACCCAGTACTTC.

The chain has TRBV19 and TRBJ2-1, with TRBD1 as a possible D gene (6 bases). CDR1 and CDR2 from the germline V gene are LNHDA and SQIVND (reference sequence). This CDR3 has 13 residues. Trimming took 11 bases from V and 5 from J, leaving 16 bases between them. In nucleotides, the CDR3 is TGTGCCTCCGCTTTTGGGACACACAATGAGCAGTTCTTC. This gives the protein CASAFGTHNEQFF.

This clone was observed once. V and J are TRBV14 and TRBJ2-4; 8 bases match TRBD2. The CDR3 spans 16 residues. The trim removed 5 bases at V and 1 base at J, leaving 7 bases unmatched. Germline V gives CDR1 SGHDN, CDR2 FVKESK. Here the CDR3 DNA reads TGTGCCAGCAGCTCCCGGACTAGCATGGCCAAAAACATTCAGTACTTC. Encoded protein: CASSSRTSMAKNIQYF.

The chain couples TRBV27 to TRBJ2-3; D is ambiguous. Trimming shortened V by 4 bases and J by 0 bases, and 5 bases separated the two germline ends. This CDR3 is built from 13 residues. From germline, CDR1 is MNHEY and CDR2 SMNVEV (reference sequence). The CDR3 spells CASSSTSTDTQYF. The CDR3 region has the DNA TGTGCCAGCAGTTCCACTAGCACAGATACGCAGTATTTT.

V gene TRBV9 combines with J gene TRBJ2-5, with TRBD2 matching 9 bases. The germline V gene encodes CDR1 SGDLS and CDR2 YYNGEE. With V trimmed by 0 bases and J by 1 base, 7 bases remained unmatched. This CDR3 has 17 amino acids. Here the CDR3 DNA reads TGTGCCAGCAGCGTAGGGGTTAGCGGGGGCCCCCAAGAGACCCAGTACTTC. It yields the protein CASSVGVSGGPQETQYF.

The CDR3 spells CASSTGTNEQYF. The CDR3, as DNA: TGTGCCAGCAGTACCGGGACAAACGAGCAGTACTTC. The rearrangement links TRBV6-5 to TRBJ2-7; weak D call: TRBD1 (6 bases). In germline, CDR1 is MNHEY, CDR2 SVGAGI. V was trimmed by 5 bases and J by 5 bases, leaving 10 bases between them. The CDR3 runs 12 residues.

The CDR3 sequence: CASSLTPAGRNNEQFF. The CDR3 nucleotides are TGCGCCAGCAGCCTAACCCCCGCCGGGAGGAACAATGAGCAGTTCTTC. This sequence joins TRBV4-1 and TRBJ2-1; the match to TRBD2 covers 7 bases. This CDR3 has 16 amino acids. V dropped 4 bases and J dropped 5; count of bases not matched to a gene: 11. The germline V gene has CDR1 MGHRA and CDR2 YSYEKL.

J is TRBJ2-7 and V is TRBV11-2; 8 positions agree with TRBD2. V shed 5 bases and J 5 bases; nucleotides not matched to a gene: 11. Germline V lookup: CDR1 SGHAT, CDR2 FQNNGV. The CDR3 consists of 15 residues. The CDR3: CASSPPAGGSDEQYF. The CDR3 nucleotides read TGTGCCAGCAGCCCCCCCGCGGGGGGAAGCGACGAGCAGTACTTC. Full variable domain (outside the CDR3, taken from reference TRBV11-2 and TRBJ2-7): EAGVAQSPRYKIIEKRQSVAFWCNPISGHATLYWYQQILGQGPKLLIQFQNNGVVDDSQLPKDRFSAERLKGVDSTLKIQPAKLEDSAVYLCASSPPAGGSDEQYFGPGTRLTVT.

In its sample, this clone was seen once. The chain is built from TRBV6-5 and TRBJ1-1; D is possibly TRBD1 (5 bases). Trimming stripped 5 bases from V and 5 bases from J, with 9 bases between. In germline, CDR1 is MNHEY, CDR2 SVGAGI. The CDR3 length is 12 residues. Here the CDR3 DNA reads TGTGCCAGCAGTACCCGGGGGACTGAAGCTTTCTTT. It encodes CASSTRGTEAFF.

Judged by abundance, this clone is large. The CDR3 region has the DNA TGTGCCAGCAGTTCCACCAAGTGGACAGAGCCCTACGAGCAGTACTTC. This codes for CASSSTKWTEPYEQYF. This chain links TRBV28 with TRBJ2-7; D perhaps matches TRBD1 (6 bases). The CDR3 extends over 16 amino acids. Per the germline V gene, CDR1 is MDHEN and CDR2 is SYDVKM. The ends were cut back, 4 bases at V and 2 bases at J, with 18 bases in the middle. Based on the CDR3 plus reference TRBV28 and TRBJ2-7, the full variable domain is DVKVTQSSRYLVKRTGEKVFLECVQDMDHENMFWYRQDPGLGLRLIYFSYDVKMKEKGDIPEGYSVSREKKERFSLILESASTNQTSMYLCASSSTKWTEPYEQYFGPGTRLTVT.

The genes are TRBV13 and TRBJ2-2; D is unresolved. V was cut by 3 bases and J by 7 bases, with 18 bases left in between. This CDR3 contains 16 residues. The germline V gene encodes CDR1 PRHDT and CDR2 FYEKMQ (reference sequence). The CDR3 nucleotides read TGTGCCAGCAGCTTTGCCCTAGGTGGGGATCTCGGGGAGCTGTTTTTT. Translating gives CASSFALGGDLGELFF.

This rearrangement joins TRBV7-9 to TRBJ2-1; TRBD2 aligns across 10 bases. Germline V gene sequence: CDR1 SEHNR, CDR2 FQNEAQ (reference sequence). The CDR3 contains 16 residues. With V trimmed by 3 bases and J by 4 bases, 6 bases remained unmatched. The CDR3 spells CASSFPKTSGYNEQFF. CDR3 nucleotides: TGTGCCAGCAGCTTCCCGAAGACTAGCGGGTACAATGAGCAGTTCTTC.

The rearrangement joins TRBV7-9 to TRBJ2-5, with unresolved D. The CDR3 spans 13 residues. The V and J ends lost 0 bases and 5 bases respectively, with 7 bases between them. Germline V CDR1 and CDR2: SEHNR, FQNEAQ (reference sequence). The CDR3 spells CASSLAVKETQYF. The CDR3 nucleotides read TGTGCCAGCAGCTTAGCGGTTAAGGAGACCCAGTACTTC.

The chain employs TRBV10-3 and TRBJ2-1; the D is unclear. Per the germline V gene, CDR1 is ENHRY and CDR2 is SYGVKD. Trimming stripped 3 bases from V and 3 bases from J, with 21 bases between. This CDR3 comprises 18 residues. CDR3 sequence: CAISDDDTADHYYNEQFF. CDR3 sequence (DNA): TGTGCCATCAGTGACGACGACACAGCAGATCACTACTACAATGAGCAGTTCTTC.

J is TRBJ2-1 and V is TRBV9; D unresolved. The germline V gene encodes CDR1 SGDLS and CDR2 YYNGEE. CDR3 size: 16 residues. The V end lost 1 base, the J end lost 0 bases, and 11 bases lay between the germline ends. The CDR3 DNA follows: TGTGCCAGCAGCGTAAGGCCAATTAGCTCCTACAATGAGCAGTTCTTC. The encoded protein is CASSVRPISSYNEQFF.

A single count supports this clone. V gene TRBV4-1 combines with J gene TRBJ2-2; TRBD2 matches at 8 bases. The CDR3 sequence is 15 residues long. After removal of 3 bases from V and 3 bases from J, the junction contained 3 bases not matched to a gene. Germline V lookup: CDR1 MGHRA, CDR2 YSYEKL. For the CDR3, the DNA is TGCGCCAGCAGCCAGGAAGCGGGGGACACCGGGGAGCTGTTTTTT. Protein product: CASSQEAGDTGELFF.

The chain recombines TRBV7-2 with TRBJ2-2, with D tentatively TRBD1 or TRBD2 (6 bases each). Germline CDR1 is SGHTA and CDR2 is FQGNSA. V lost 1 base and J 6 bases, leaving 12 bases between the germline ends. The CDR3 length is 15 residues. CDR3 in DNA: TGTGCCAGCAGCTTAGGGGCAGGGGAGGCCGGGGAGCTGTTTTTT. This translates into CASSLGAGEAGELFF.